This TCR beta chain was sequenced in a study of T-cell reconstitution after alpha-beta-depleted transplantation in children. Study-wide points: After transplant, high TCRbeta diversity at day 60 in some patients arose from surviving recipient T cells and thymic progenitors. Several hundred expanded graft clones reportedly gave rise to the alpha-beta T cells present about two months after transplant. One year after transplant, T-cell counts and diversity came mostly from newly produced T cells.

As it was prepared, the TCRbeta library received unique molecular identifiers. A single record per CDR3 protein comes from TCRdb applying MiXCR to the PCR reads. The data contain 700,000 or so distinct CDR3 sequences, about an eighth of them singletons. This clonotype has only a few counts. Antigen: not known. V gave up 8 bases and J gave up 8 bases; unmatched junction bases: 11. The germline V gene encodes CDR1 MNHEY and CDR2 SVGAGI. The CDR3 is made up of 14 amino acids. Sequenced material: PBMCs, taken before TCRalphabeta/CD19-depleted stem cell transplant. This sequence was found in a girl aged 2 to 10 with congenital amegakaryocytic thrombocytopenia, due to receive a stem cell transplant. The chain is built from TRBV6-5 and TRBJ2-2; 7 bases agree with TRBD1. In DNA, the CDR3 is TGTGCCAGCGGATACCAGGGGGTTAGAGGGGAGCTGTTTTTT. Translation: CASGYQGVRGELFF.